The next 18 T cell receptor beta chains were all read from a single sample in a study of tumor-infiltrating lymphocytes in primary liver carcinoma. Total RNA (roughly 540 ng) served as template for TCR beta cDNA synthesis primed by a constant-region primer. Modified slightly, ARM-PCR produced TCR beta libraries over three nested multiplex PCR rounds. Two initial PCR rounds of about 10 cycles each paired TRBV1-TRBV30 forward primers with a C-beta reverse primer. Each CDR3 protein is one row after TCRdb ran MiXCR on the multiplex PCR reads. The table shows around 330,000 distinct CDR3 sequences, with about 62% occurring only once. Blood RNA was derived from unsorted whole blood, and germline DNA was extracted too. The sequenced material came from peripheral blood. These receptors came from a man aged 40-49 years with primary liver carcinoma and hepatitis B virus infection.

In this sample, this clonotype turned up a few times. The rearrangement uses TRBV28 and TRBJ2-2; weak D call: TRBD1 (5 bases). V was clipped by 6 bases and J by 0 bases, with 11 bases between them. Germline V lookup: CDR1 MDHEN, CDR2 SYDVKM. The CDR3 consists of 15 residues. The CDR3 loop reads CASSRTPTNTGELFF. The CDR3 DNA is TGTGCCAGCAGCCGGACACCCACGAACACCGGGGAGCTGTTTTTT. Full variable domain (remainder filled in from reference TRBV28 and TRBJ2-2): DVKVTQSSRYLVKRTGEKVFLECVQDMDHENMFWYRQDPGLGLRLIYFSYDVKMKEKGDIPEGYSVSREKKERFSLILESASTNQTSMYLCASSRTPTNTGELFFGEGSRLTVL.

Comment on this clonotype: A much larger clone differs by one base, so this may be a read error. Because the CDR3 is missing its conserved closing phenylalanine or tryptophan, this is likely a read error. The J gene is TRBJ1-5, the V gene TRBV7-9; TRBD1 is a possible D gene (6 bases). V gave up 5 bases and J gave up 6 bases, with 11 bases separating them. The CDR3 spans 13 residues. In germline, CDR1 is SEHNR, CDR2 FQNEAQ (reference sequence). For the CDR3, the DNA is TGTGCCAGCAGCGTATTAGGGGGTCAGCCCCAGCATTTA. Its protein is CASSVLGGQPQHL.

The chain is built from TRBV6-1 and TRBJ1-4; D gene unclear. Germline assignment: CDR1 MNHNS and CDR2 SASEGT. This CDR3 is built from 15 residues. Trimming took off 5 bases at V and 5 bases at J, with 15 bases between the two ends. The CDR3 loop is CASSPSRNYNEKLFF. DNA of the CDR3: TGTGCCAGCAGTCCATCCCGGAACTACAATGAAAAACTGTTTTTT.

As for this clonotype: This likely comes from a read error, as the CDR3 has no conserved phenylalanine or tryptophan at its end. In nucleotides, the CDR3 is TGTGCCAGCAGTTTCACAGGGGGAACCGGGGAGCTGTTTCTT. Translated, it gives CASSFTGGTGELFL. The V and J genes are TRBV12-3 or TRBV12-4 and TRBJ2-2, with 8 bases matching TRBD1. The CDR3 is 14 residues long. After removal of 3 bases from V and 5 bases from J, the junction contained 2 bases not matched to a gene.

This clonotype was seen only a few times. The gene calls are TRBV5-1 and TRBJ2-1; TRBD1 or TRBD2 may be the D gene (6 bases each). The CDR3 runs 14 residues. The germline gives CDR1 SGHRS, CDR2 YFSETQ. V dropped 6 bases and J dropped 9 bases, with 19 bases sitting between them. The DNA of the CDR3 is TGCGCCAGCACCTCCGGGGGCGAATGGAGTGAGCAGTTCTTC. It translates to CASTSGGEWSEQFF.

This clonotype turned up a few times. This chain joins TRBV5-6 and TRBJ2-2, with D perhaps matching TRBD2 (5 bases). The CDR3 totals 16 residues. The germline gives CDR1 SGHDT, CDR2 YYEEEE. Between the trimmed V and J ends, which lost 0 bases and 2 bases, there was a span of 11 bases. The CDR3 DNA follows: TGTGCCAGCAGCTTGGGGATAGCGCCAAACACCGGGGAGCTGTTTTTT. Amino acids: CASSLGIAPNTGELFF.

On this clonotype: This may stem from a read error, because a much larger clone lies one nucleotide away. The CDR3 loop is CANSPAVRNGAFF. The CDR3 DNA is TGTGCCAACAGTCCCGCCGTTAGAAATGGGGCTTTCTTT. The gene calls are TRBV7-8 and TRBJ1-1; D is undetermined. This CDR3 is 13 amino acids long. Germline CDR1 and CDR2: SGHVS and FQNEAQ. V was shortened by 10 bases and J by 11 bases, with 23 bases between the two germline ends. The whole variable domain, remainder taken from reference TRBV7-8 and TRBJ1-1, is GAGVSQSPRYKVAKRGQDVALRCDPISGHVSLFWYQQALGQGPEFLTYFQNEAQLDKSGLPSDRFFAERPEGSVSTLKIQRTQQEDSAVYLCANSPAVRNGAFFGQGTRLTVV.

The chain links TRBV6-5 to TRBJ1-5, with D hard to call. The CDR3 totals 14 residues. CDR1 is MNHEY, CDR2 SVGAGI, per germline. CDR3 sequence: CVSSPGQINQPQHF. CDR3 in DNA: TGTGTCTCCTCACCCGGGCAAATCAATCAGCCCCAGCATTTT.

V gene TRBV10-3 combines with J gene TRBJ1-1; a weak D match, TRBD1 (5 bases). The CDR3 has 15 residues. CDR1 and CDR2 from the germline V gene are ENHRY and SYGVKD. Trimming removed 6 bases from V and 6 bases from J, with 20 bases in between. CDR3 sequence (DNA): TGTGCCATCAGCGATACGAAGGGGCAGCGCGCTGAAGCTTTCTTT. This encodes CAISDTKGQRAEAFF.

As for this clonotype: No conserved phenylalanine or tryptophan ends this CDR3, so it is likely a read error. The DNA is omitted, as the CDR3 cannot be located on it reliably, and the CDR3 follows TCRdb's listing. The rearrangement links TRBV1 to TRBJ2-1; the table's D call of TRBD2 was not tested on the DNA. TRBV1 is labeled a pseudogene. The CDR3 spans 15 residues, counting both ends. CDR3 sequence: CTSRISRSAKGEQFS.

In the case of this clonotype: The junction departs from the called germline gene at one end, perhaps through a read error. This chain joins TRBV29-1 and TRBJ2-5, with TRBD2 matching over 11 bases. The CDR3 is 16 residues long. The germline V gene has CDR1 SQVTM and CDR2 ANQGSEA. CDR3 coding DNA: TGCACCGTACTGGGATTAGCGGGAGGGCATAAAGAGACCCAATACTTC. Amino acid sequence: CTVLGLAGGHKETQYF.

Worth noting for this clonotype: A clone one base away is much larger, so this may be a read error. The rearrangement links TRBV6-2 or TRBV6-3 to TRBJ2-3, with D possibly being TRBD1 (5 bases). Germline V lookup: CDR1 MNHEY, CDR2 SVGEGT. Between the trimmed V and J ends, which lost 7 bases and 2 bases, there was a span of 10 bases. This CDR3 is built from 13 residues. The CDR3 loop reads CASKGPDTDTQYF. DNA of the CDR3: TGTGCCAGCAAGGGGCCCGACACAGATACGCAGTATTTT.

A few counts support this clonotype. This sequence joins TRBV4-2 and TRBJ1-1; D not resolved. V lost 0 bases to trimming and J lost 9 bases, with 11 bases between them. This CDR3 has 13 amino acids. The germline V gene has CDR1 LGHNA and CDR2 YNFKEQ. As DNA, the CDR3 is TGTGCCAGCAGCCAAGAGGCACAGACTAAAGCTTTCTTT. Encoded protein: CASSQEAQTKAFF.

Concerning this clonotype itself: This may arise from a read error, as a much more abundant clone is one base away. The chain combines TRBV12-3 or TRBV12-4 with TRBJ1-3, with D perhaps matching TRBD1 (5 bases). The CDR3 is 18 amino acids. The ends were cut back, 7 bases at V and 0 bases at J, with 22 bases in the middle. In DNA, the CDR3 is TGTGCCAGCACCCCCCTCTGGGACGGAGGCCACTCTGGAAACACCATATATTTT. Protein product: CASTPLWDGGHSGNTIYF.

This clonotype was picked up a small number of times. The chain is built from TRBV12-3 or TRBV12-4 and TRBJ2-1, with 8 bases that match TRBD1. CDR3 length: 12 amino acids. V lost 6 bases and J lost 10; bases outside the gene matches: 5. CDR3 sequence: CASRSDREEQFF. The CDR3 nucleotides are TGTGCCAGCAGATCGGACAGGGAGGAGCAGTTCTTC.

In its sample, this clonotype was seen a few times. The CDR3 sequence: CASSNSGQGLDGYTF. In DNA form, the CDR3 reads TGCGCCAGCAGCAACTCCGGACAGGGATTAGATGGCTACACCTTC. The chain recombines TRBV4-1 with TRBJ1-2; TRBD1 aligns across 8 bases. V gave up 5 bases and J gave up 6 bases; unmatched junction bases: 11. Germline loops: CDR1 MGHRA, CDR2 YSYEKL. The CDR3 is made up of 15 amino acids.

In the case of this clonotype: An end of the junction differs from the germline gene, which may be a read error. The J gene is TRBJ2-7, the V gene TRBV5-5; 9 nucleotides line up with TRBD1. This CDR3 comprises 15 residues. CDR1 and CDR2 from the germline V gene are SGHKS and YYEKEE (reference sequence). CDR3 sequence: CASSPAGTGTRGQHF. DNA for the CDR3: TGTGCTAGCAGCCCAGCCGGGACAGGGACACGCGGGCAGCACTTC.

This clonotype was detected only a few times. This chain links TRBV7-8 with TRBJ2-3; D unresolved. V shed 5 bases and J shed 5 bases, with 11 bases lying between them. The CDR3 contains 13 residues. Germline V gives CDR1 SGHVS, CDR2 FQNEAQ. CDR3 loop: CASSTSRKDTQYF. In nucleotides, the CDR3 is TGTGCCAGCAGCACCTCTAGGAAAGATACGCAGTATTTT.